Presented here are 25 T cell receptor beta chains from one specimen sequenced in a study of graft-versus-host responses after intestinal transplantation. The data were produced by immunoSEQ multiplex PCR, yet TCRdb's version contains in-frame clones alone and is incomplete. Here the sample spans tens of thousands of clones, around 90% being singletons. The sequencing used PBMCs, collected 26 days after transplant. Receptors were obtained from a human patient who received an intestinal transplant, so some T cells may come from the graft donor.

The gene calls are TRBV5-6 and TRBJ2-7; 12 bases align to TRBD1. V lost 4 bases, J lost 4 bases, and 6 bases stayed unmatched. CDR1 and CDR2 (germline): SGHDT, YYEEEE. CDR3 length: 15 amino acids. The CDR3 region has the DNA TGTGCCAGCAGCCCCCGGGACAGGGGGCCATACGAGCAGTACTTC. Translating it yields CASSPRDRGPYEQYF.

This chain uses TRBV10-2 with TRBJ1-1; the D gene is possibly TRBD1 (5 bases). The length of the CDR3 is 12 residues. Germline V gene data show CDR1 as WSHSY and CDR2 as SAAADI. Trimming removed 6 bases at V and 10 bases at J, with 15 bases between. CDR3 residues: CASRKGRVTAFF. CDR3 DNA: TGCGCCAGCAGGAAGGGGCGCGTCACAGCTTTCTTT.

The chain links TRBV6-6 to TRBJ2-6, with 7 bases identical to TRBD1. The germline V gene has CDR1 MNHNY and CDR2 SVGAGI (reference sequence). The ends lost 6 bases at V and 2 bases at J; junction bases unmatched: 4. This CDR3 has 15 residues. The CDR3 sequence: CASRKTGAGANVLTF. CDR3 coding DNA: TGTGCCAGCAGGAAAACAGGGGCTGGGGCCAACGTCCTGACTTTC.

The CDR3 here is CASRTGQSNYGYTF. In DNA, the CDR3 is TGTGCCAGCAGGACTGGACAGTCTAACTATGGCTACACCTTC. The rearrangement uses TRBV5-6 and TRBJ1-2; tentative D call: TRBD1 (6 bases). The germline V gene has CDR1 SGHDT and CDR2 YYEEEE. The ends were cut back, 5 bases at V and 0 bases at J, with 11 bases in the middle. This CDR3 is built from 14 residues.

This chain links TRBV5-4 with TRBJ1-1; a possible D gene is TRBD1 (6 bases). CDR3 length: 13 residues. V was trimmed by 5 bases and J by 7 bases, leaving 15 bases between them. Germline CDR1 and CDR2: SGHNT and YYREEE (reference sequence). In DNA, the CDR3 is TGTGCCAGCAGTCCCGGACAGAAATTTGAAGCTTTCTTT. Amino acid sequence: CASSPGQKFEAFF.

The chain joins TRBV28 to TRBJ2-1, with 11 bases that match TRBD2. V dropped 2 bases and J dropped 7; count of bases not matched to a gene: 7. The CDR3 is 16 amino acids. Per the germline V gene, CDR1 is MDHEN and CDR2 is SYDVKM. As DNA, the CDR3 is TGTGCCAGCAGTTTAATCACTAGCGGGGGCGTGAATGAGCAGTTCTTC. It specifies CASSLITSGGVNEQFF.

CDR3 sequence reads: CATSGDRDLYEQYF. CDR3 DNA: TGTGCCACCAGCGGGGACAGGGACCTCTACGAGCAGTACTTC. This chain joins TRBV15 and TRBJ2-7; 9 bases are a match to TRBD1. V gave up 5 bases and J gave up 3 bases; unmatched junction bases: 5. Germline V lookup: CDR1 LNHNV, CDR2 YYDKDF (reference sequence). The CDR3 has 14 amino acids.

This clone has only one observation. In DNA, the CDR3 is TGTGCCAGCAGTGACGCTAGCGGGACGGATGAGCAGTTCTTC. It translates to CASSDASGTDEQFF. The V call is TRBV6-1, the J call TRBJ2-1; TRBD2 matches at 9 bases. CDR1 is MNHNS and CDR2 is SASEGT in the germline V gene. This CDR3 region has 14 residues. With 3 bases clipped from V and 8 bases from J, the junction kept 5 bases outside the gene matches.

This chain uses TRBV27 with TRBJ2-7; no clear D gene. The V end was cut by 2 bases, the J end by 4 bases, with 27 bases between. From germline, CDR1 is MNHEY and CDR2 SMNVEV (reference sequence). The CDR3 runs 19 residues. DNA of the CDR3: TGTGCCAGCAGTTTAGGCTCCGTAGGTTCGGGTGTCCCTTTTTACGAGCAGTACGTC. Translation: CASSLGSVGSGVPFYEQYV.

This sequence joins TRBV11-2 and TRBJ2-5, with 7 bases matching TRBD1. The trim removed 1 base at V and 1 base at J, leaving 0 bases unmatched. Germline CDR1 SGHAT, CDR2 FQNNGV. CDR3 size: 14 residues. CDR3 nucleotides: TGTGCCAGCAGCTTAGGGACAGGCCAAGAGACCCAGTACTTC. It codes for CASSLGTGQETQYF.

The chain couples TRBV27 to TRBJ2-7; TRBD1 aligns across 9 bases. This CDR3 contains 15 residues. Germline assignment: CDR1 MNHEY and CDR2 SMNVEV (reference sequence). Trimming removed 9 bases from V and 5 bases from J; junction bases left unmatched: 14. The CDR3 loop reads CASRAAGQGAHEQYF. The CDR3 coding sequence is TGTGCCAGTAGGGCCGCGGGACAGGGTGCCCACGAGCAGTACTTC.

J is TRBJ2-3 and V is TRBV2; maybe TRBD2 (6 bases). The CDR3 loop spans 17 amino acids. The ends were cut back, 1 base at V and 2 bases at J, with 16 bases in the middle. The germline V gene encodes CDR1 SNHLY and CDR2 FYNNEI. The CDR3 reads CASSEEREVTYTDTQYF. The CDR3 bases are TGTGCCAGCAGTGAAGAGAGGGAGGTGACTTACACAGATACGCAGTATTTT.

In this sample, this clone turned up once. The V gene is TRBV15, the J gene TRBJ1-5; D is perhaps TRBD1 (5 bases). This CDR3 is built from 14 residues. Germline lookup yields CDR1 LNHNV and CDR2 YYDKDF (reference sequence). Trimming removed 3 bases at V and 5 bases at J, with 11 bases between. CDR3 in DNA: TGTGCCACCAGCAGCGACAGCCTCGATCAGCCCCAGCATTTT. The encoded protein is CATSSDSLDQPQHF.

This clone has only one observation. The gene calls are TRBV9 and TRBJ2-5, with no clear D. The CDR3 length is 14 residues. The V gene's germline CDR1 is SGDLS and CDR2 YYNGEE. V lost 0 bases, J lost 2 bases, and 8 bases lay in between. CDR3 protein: CASSVGGKQETQYF. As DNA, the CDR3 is TGTGCCAGCAGCGTAGGAGGTAAACAAGAGACCCAGTACTTC.

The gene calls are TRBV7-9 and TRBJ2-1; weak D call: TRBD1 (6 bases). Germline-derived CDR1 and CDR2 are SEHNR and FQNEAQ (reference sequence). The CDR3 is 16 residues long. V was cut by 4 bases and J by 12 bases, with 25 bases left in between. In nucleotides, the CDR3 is TGTGCCAGCAGCTCCCTAGGACAGCCCGGCAACGTAGGGCAGTTCTTC. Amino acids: CASSSLGQPGNVGQFF.

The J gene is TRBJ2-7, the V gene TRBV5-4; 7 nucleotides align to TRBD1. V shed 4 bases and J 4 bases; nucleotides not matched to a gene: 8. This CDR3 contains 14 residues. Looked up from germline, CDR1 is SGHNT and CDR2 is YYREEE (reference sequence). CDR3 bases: TGTGCCAGCAGCCCGGGGACAGTTGGGTACGAGCAGTACTTC. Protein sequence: CASSPGTVGYEQYF. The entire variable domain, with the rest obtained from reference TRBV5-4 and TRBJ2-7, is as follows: ETGVTQSPTHLIKTRGQQVTLRCSSQSGHNTVSWYQQALGQGPQFIFQYYREEENGRGNFPPRFSGLQFPNYSSELNVNALELDDSALYLCASSPGTVGYEQYFGPGTRLTVT.

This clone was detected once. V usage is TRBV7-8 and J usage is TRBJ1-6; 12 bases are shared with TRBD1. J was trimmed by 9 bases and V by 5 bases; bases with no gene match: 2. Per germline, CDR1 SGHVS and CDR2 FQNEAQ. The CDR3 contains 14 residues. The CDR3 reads CASSRDRGRSPLHF. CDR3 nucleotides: TGTGCCAGCAGCCGGGACAGGGGGCGTTCACCCCTCCACTTT.

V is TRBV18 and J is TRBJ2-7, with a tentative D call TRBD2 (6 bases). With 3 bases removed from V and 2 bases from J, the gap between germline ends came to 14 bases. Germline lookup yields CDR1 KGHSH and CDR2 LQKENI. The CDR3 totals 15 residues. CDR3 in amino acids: CASSPSSGRAYEQYF. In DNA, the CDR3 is TGTGCCAGCTCACCGTCGAGCGGGCGTGCCTACGAGCAGTACTTC.

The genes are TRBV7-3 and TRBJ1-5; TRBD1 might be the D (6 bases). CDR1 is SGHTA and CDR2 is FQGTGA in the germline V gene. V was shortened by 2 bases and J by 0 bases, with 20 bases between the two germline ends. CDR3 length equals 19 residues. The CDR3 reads CASSLWTARRGYSNQPQHF. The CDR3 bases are TGTGCCAGCAGCTTATGGACAGCTCGCAGGGGATATAGCAATCAGCCCCAGCATTTT.

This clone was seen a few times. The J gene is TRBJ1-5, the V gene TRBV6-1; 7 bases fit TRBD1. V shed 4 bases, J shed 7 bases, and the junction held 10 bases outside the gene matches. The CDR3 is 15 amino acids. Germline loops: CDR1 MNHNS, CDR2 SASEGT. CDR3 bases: TGTGCCAGCAGTGTACCCCGCCAGGGGGTCCAGCCCCAGCATTTT. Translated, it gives CASSVPRQGVQPQHF.

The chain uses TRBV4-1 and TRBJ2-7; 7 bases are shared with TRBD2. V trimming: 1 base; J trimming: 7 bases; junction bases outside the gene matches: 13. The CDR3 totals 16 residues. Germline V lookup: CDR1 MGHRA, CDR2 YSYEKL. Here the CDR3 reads CASSQASGTGPREQYF. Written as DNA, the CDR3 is TGCGCCAGCAGCCAAGCGAGCGGGACCGGGCCTAGGGAGCAGTACTTC.

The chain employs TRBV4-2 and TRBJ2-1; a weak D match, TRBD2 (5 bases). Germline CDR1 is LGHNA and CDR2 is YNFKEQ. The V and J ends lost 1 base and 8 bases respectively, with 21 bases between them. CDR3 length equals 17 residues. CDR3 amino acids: CASSQVLSSPLGDEQFF. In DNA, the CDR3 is TGTGCCAGCAGCCAAGTTTTGAGTAGCCCACTAGGAGATGAGCAGTTCTTC.

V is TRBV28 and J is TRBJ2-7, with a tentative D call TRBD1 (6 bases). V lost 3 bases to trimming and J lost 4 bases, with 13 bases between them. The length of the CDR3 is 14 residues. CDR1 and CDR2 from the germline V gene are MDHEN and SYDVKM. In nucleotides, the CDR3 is TGTGCCAGCAGTTTCCGGACAGTACTGTACGAGCAGTACTTC. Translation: CASSFRTVLYEQYF.

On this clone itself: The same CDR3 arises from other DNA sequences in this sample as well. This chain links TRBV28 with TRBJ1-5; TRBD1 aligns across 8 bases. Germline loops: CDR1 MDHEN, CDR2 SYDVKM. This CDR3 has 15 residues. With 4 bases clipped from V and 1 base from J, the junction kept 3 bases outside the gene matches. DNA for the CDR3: TGTGCCAGCAGTTCTGACAGGGGAAGCAATCAGCCCCAGCATTTT. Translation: CASSSDRGSNQPQHF.

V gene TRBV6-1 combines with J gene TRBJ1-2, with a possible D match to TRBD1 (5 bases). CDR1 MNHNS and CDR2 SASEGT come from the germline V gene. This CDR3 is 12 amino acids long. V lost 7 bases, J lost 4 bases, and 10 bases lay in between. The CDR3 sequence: CASTQGIYGYTF. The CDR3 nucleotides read TGTGCCAGCACCCAGGGCATCTATGGCTACACCTTC.